The 14 T cell receptor beta chains below were found in one sample sequenced in a study of glioma-infiltrating T cells. The iRepertoire nested amplicon-rescue multiplex PCR amplified TCR alpha and beta CDR3s from RNA. MiXCR was run by TCRdb on the multiplex PCR reads, yielding one entry per CDR3 protein. The repertoire has about 380,000 distinct CDR3 sequences, 41% of them found once; the top ten carry more than 10%. Sequenced sample: glioma tissue, nonneoplastic brain tissue, or PBMCs (not recorded which). These TCRs come from a human donor with low-grade glioma or glioblastoma, undergoing nonglioma brain surgery, or in good health (not recorded which).

This clonotype was seen repeatedly, ten times or more. The chain employs TRBV6-2 or TRBV6-3 and TRBJ1-2; no clear D gene. The CDR3 contains 14 residues. CDR1 MNHEY and CDR2 SVGEGT come from the germline V gene. The V and J ends lost 6 bases and 1 base respectively, with 12 bases between them. The CDR3 loop reads CASRTGPNNYGYTF. For the CDR3, the DNA is TGTGCCAGCAGAACCGGACCGAATAACTATGGCTACACCTTC.

The chain links TRBV24-1 to TRBJ2-5, with TRBD1 matching 7 bases. The CDR3 spans 15 residues. Germline V gives CDR1 KGHDR, CDR2 SFDVKD. Unmatched junction bases numbered 7, after V lost 2 bases and J lost 5 bases. The CDR3 coding sequence is TGTGCCACCAGTGATTACAGGGGTTCTTACGAGACCCAGTACTTC. Protein sequence: CATSDYRGSYETQYF.

This clonotype showed up just a few times. The chain links TRBV7-2 to TRBJ1-1, with D possibly TRBD1 on 6 matching bases. This CDR3 comprises 16 residues. The ends were cut back, 1 base at V and 4 bases at J, with 16 bases in the middle. Germline V gene lookup returns CDR1 SGHTA and CDR2 FQGNSA. DNA of the CDR3: TGTGCCAGCAGCTTAGGATCCCCGGAAGGGGGCACTGAAGCTTTCTTT. This codes for CASSLGSPEGGTEAFF.

Notes on this clonotype: Without the conserved terminal phenylalanine or tryptophan, this CDR3 likely stems from a read error. V gene TRBV7-2 combines with J gene TRBJ2-5; TRBD1 agrees at 8 bases. V trimming: 2 bases; J trimming: 2 bases; junction bases outside the gene matches: 10. There are 17 residues in the CDR3. Looked up from germline, CDR1 is SGHTA and CDR2 is FQGNSA. CDR3 region: CASSLQRGQEGQETQYS. The CDR3 nucleotides read TGTGCCAGCAGCTTACAAAGGGGACAGGAGGGGCAAGAGACCCAGTACTCC.

This clonotype was seen more than once but under ten times. The rearrangement uses TRBV11-2 and TRBJ2-1, with 10 bases lining up with TRBD1. The CDR3 runs to 15 residues. Germline loops: CDR1 SGHAT, CDR2 FQNNGV. J gave up 8 bases and V 4 bases, and 8 bases lay outside the gene matches. The DNA for the CDR3 is TGTGCCAGCAGCTCCGGGACAGGGGAAGTCCATGAGCAGTTCTTC. Encoded protein: CASSSGTGEVHEQFF.

V and J are TRBV15 and TRBJ2-1; D remains unclear. This CDR3 contains 15 residues. Trimming removed 3 bases from V and 2 bases from J, with 11 bases in between. The germline gives CDR1 LNHNV, CDR2 YYDKDF (reference sequence). The CDR3 loop is CATSRELTAYNEQFF. The DNA for the CDR3 is TGTGCCACCAGCAGGGAATTGACTGCCTACAATGAGCAGTTCTTC.

CDR3 nucleotide sequence: TGTGCCAGCAGTGTAACCTGGTGGGAGAACACTGAAGCTTTCTTT. This sequence encodes CASSVTWWENTEAFF. J is TRBJ1-1 and V is TRBV2; the D is unclear. Trimming stripped 4 bases from V and 1 base from J, with 13 bases between. Germline lookup yields CDR1 SNHLY and CDR2 FYNNEI. The CDR3 has 15 amino acids.

As for this clonotype: With a much larger clone just one base away, this may be a read error. The J gene is TRBJ2-2, the V gene TRBV6-5; D is undetermined. The germline V gene has CDR1 MNHEY and CDR2 SVGAGI. Trimming stripped 6 bases from V and 3 bases from J, with 14 bases between. This CDR3 is 15 amino acids long. CDR3 loop: CASRHPWDHTGELFF. For the CDR3, the DNA is TGTGCCAGCAGACACCCCTGGGATCACACCGGGGAGCTGTTTTTT.

The J gene is TRBJ2-5, the V gene TRBV19, with a tentative D call TRBD2 (6 bases). CDR1 and CDR2 (germline): LNHDA, SQIVND (reference sequence). The CDR3 is 13 residues long. Trimming stripped 5 bases from V and 3 bases from J, with 10 bases between. Here the CDR3 DNA reads TGTGCCAGTAGTTCCTGGGGGGAAGAGACCCAGTACTTC. Its translation is CASSSWGEETQYF.

This clonotype has only a few counts. The chain combines TRBV28 with TRBJ1-2; no clear D gene. The V and J ends lost 2 bases and 5 bases respectively, with 12 bases between them. This CDR3 has 14 amino acids. Looked up from germline, CDR1 is MDHEN and CDR2 is SYDVKM. The chain's CDR3 is CASSLSLFGYGYTF. Here the CDR3 DNA reads TGTGCCAGCAGTTTAAGTCTTTTCGGGTATGGCTACACCTTC.

This clonotype was recorded a few times. J is TRBJ2-7 and V is TRBV20-1, with a possible D match to TRBD2 (6 bases). The germline gives CDR1 DFQATT, CDR2 SNEGSKA (reference sequence). With 3 bases removed from V and 3 bases from J, the gap between germline ends came to 12 bases. There are 13 residues in the CDR3. CDR3 in DNA: TGCAGTGCTAGCGGGAGTGTTTTCTACGAGCAGTACTTC. This gives the protein CSASGSVFYEQYF.

For this clonotype: A much larger clone sits a single nucleotide away, making a read error possible. The genes are TRBV28 and TRBJ2-3; D possibly matches TRBD1 or TRBD2 (5 bases each). CDR3 length: 14 amino acids. Germline-derived CDR1 and CDR2 are MDHEN and SYDVKM. CDR3 protein: CAGSFGGFTDTQYF. CDR3 DNA sequence: TGTGCCGGCAGTTTTGGGGGTTTCACAGATACGCAGTATTTT.

This clonotype was recorded many times. The chain joins TRBV11-2 to TRBJ1-2; D call uncertain. The CDR3 spans 13 residues. Trimming took off 0 bases at V and 4 bases at J, with 6 bases between the two ends. Looked up from germline, CDR1 is SGHAT and CDR2 is FQNNGV. For the CDR3, the DNA is TGTGCCAGCAGCTTAGATCTACGCTATGGCTACACCTTC. Its protein product is CASSLDLRYGYTF.

To note about this clonotype: A much larger clone differs by one base, so this may be a read error. This rearrangement joins TRBV6-1 to TRBJ2-3; D is perhaps TRBD2 (5 bases). The V gene lost 9 bases and the J gene lost 1 base, with 14 bases spanning the gap. This CDR3 spans 14 amino acids. The germline V gene has CDR1 MNHNS and CDR2 SASEGT. The CDR3 sequence is CARSHMEGTDTQYF. The CDR3 DNA is TGTGCCAGGAGTCATATGGAGGGCACAGATACGCAGTATTTT.